The clone carrying this TCR beta chain has a count of ten or more. The antigen is undetermined. What was amplified from RNA transcripts were TCR beta CDR3 regions. The HTBI primer set served for first-round RT-PCR of the TCR CDR3. TCRdb reprocessed the multiplex PCR reads via MiXCR and lists one record per CDR3 protein. Of about 400,000 distinct CDR3 sequences in the sample, around 14% were seen once. These data are taken from a study of T cells in Graves' hyperthyroidism and ophthalmopathy. The study's findings and limits: Most thyroid clonotypes with frequency above 0.001 were detected in blood.

V lost 7 bases, J lost 4 bases, and 6 bases stayed unmatched. The CDR3 totals 15 residues. From germline, CDR1 is MNHEY and CDR2 SMNVEV (reference sequence). This chain uses TRBV27 with TRBJ2-1; 11 bases line up with TRBD1. The specimen sequenced was blood. The clonotype was recovered from a woman aged 25 to 39 with Graves' hyperthyroidism. CDR3 coding DNA: TGTGCCAGCACATTCGGGACAGGGGGTTACAATGAGCAGTTCTTC. Translation gives CASTFGTGGYNEQFF.